The sample holds a few counts of the clone carrying this T cell receptor beta chain. TCRdb called the 5' RACE reads again in MiXCR, with one record for every CDR3 protein. The data show tens of thousands of distinct CDR3 sequences, roughly a quarter seen once. Germline CDR1 is SGHTA and CDR2 is FQGNSA. V lost 5 bases and J 3 bases, leaving 10 bases between the germline ends. The CDR3 runs to 13 residues. This receptor was identified in a female donor with breast cancer. Sample: tumor-infiltrating naive CD4+ T cells sorted from the breast tumor. The subset here: naive CD4+ T cells, CD4+CD45RA+CD25-. The chain employs TRBV7-2 and TRBJ1-1; no firm D call. CDR3 DNA sequence: TGTGCCAGCAGCGCTGACACCCACACTGAAGCTTTCTTT. Translated: CASSADTHTEAFF.